The clone carrying this T cell receptor beta chain came up once. What it binds is not known. These data are taken from a study of OX40 agonist ivuxolimab in advanced cancers. Across the whole study: The study enrolled dose-escalation patients with hepatocellular carcinoma, melanoma, renal cell or head and neck cancer.

The study's findings and limits: Within 6 weeks, CD4+ and CD8+ blood T cells expanded clonally at 0.1 to 3.0 mg/kg. Antigens targeted by the expanded peripheral T cells were not determined.

CDR3 length: 14 residues. Per the germline V gene, CDR1 is MNHEY and CDR2 is SMNVEV (reference sequence). Trimming at V came to 9 bases and at J to 4 bases, leaving 6 bases not matched to a gene. This table comes from immunoSEQ multiplex PCR, and its TCRdb copy is limited to in-frame clones, with some not included. The sample consists of 20,000 to 25,000 clones, about 83% of them appearing once. V gene TRBV27 combines with J gene TRBJ2-3, with TRBD2 matching 11 bases. Sequencing was performed on CD4+ or CD8+ T cells sorted from blood, taken in a trial of the OX40 agonist ivuxolimab. The receptor was isolated from an adult with an advanced solid tumor such as melanoma, head and neck, liver or kidney cancer. CDR3 DNA: TGTGCCAGTGGACTAGCGGGCGGGGCAGATACGCAGTATTTT. The encoded protein is CASGLAGGADTQYF.